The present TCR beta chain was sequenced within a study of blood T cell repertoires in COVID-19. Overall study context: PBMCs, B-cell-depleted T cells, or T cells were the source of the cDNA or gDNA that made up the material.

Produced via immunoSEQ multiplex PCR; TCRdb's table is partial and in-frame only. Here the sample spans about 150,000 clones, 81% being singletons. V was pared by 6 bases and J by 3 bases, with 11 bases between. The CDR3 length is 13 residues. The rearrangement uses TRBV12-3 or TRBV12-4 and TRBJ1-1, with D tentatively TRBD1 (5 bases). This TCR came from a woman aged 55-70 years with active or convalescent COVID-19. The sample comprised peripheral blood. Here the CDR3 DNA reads TGTGCCAGCAGCCTGACAGAGGACACTGAAGCTTTCTTT. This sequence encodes CASSLTEDTEAFF.